This TCR beta chain is from a study of tumor and adjacent non-tumor tissue in lung cancer. Study-level information: The patients, roughly eleven men and roughly 5 women, were about 30 to 76 with stage I to III disease.

The template was RNA from unsorted bulk tissue. Looked up from germline, CDR1 is MNHEY and CDR2 is SVGEGT. Trimming stripped 4 bases from V and 6 bases from J, with 13 bases between. The CDR3 runs to 13 residues. Three rounds of nested PCR, following a modified ARM-PCR protocol, produced the TCRbeta library. A single record per CDR3 protein comes from TCRdb applying MiXCR to the multiplex PCR reads. There are more than 120,000 distinct CDR3 sequences in the sample; around two thirds occur only once, and 15% to 20% lies in the top ten. This clonotype was seen only once. Its antigen is undetermined. Study-level findings and limits: Top 100 clones took a larger repertoire share in normal lung.

The source of this sequence is a man in his sixties with small cell lung cancer. This sequence joins TRBV6-2 or TRBV6-3 and TRBJ2-7; perhaps TRBD2 as D (6 bases). The sequencing input was lung tumor tissue. As DNA, the CDR3 is TGTGCCAGCAGTTGCCTGGGGGGACGCGAGCAGTACGTC. It yields the protein CASSCLGGREQYV.